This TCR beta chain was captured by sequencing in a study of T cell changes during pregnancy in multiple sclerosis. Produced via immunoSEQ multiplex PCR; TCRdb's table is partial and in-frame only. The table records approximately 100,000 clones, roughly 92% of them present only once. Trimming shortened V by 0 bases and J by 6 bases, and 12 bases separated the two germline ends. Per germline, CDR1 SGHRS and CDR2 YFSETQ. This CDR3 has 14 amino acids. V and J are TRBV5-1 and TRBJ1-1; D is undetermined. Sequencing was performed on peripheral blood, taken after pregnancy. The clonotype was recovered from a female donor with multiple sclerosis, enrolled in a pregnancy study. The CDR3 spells CASSLGGVRAEAFF. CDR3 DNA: TGCGCCAGCAGCTTGGGCGGGGTGAGGGCTGAAGCTTTCTTT.